The 20 T cell receptor beta chains below all came from one sample that was sequenced in a study of response to subunit inactivated influenza vaccine. Each CDR3 protein is one row after TCRdb ran MiXCR on the RT-PCR reads. The sample records a few hundred thousand distinct CDR3 sequences, around 15% being singletons. The sequencing used PBMCs from blood, collected about 11 days after vaccination. The origin of the receptors is a man in his fifties who received an inactivated influenza vaccine.

The chain links TRBV3-1 to TRBJ2-1; TRBD1 matches at 10 bases. V lost 3 bases, J lost 8 bases, and 7 bases stayed unmatched. Germline-derived CDR1 and CDR2 are LGHDT and YNNKEL (reference sequence). The CDR3 extends over 15 amino acids. The DNA of the CDR3 is TGTGCCAGCAGCCAGGGGGACAGGGGTGCCCATGAGCAGTTCTTC. Its translation: CASSQGDRGAHEQFF.

V gene TRBV7-9 combines with J gene TRBJ2-7; no reliable D call. The CDR3 consists of 12 residues. Germline loops: CDR1 SEHNR, CDR2 FQNEAQ (reference sequence). V shed 1 base and J shed 4 bases, with 5 bases lying between them. The CDR3 loop reads CASSLVKYEQYF. Written as DNA, the CDR3 is TGTGCCAGCAGCTTAGTGAAATACGAGCAGTACTTC.

J is TRBJ2-3 and V is TRBV6-1; perhaps TRBD2 as D (6 bases). Trimming took off 3 bases at V and 2 bases at J, with 15 bases between the two ends. Germline V gene data show CDR1 as MNHNS and CDR2 as SASEGT. This CDR3 has 16 amino acids. CDR3 amino acids: CASSDLRRGYTDTQYF. DNA of the CDR3: TGTGCCAGCAGTGATTTGAGGCGGGGCTACACAGATACGCAGTATTTT.

This clonotype was seen a handful of times. V usage is TRBV5-6 and J usage is TRBJ2-1; 7 bases align to TRBD1. CDR3 length: 15 residues. V was pared by 0 bases and J by 5 bases, with 5 bases of the junction left unmatched. CDR1 is SGHDT, CDR2 YYEEEE, per germline. DNA of the CDR3: TGTGCCAGCAGCTTGGGACAGGGATTGAACAATGAGCAGTTCTTC. The encoded protein is CASSLGQGLNNEQFF.

This clonotype has only a few counts. J is TRBJ2-1 and V is TRBV6-1, with D possibly TRBD2 on 5 matching bases. Germline V lookup: CDR1 MNHNS, CDR2 SASEGT. Trimming stripped 4 bases from V and 3 bases from J, with 7 bases between. The CDR3 is 13 amino acids. The CDR3: CASSVDYYNEQFF. CDR3 sequence (DNA): TGTGCCAGCAGTGTAGACTACTACAATGAGCAGTTCTTC.

V usage is TRBV15 and J usage is TRBJ2-5; D is unresolved. The ends were cut back, 0 bases at V and 2 bases at J, with 7 bases in the middle. This CDR3 comprises 14 residues. CDR1 is LNHNV and CDR2 is YYDKDF in the germline V gene (reference sequence). CDR3 residues: CATSRDPGQETQYF. The CDR3 DNA sequence: TGTGCCACCAGCAGAGATCCCGGACAAGAGACCCAGTACTTC.

The chain carries TRBV7-3 and TRBJ2-2; TRBD2 agrees at 15 bases. The germline gives CDR1 SGHTA, CDR2 FQGTGA. V gave up 4 bases and J gave up 7 bases; unmatched junction bases: 10. The CDR3 is 18 residues long. The CDR3 DNA is TGTGCCAGCAGCTACAGGACTAGCGGGAGGGCCGTTAGCGGGGAGCTGTTTTTT. This gives the protein CASSYRTSGRAVSGELFF.

This clonotype was counted ten times or more. One end of the junction does not line up with germline, which may come from a read error. This rearrangement joins TRBV12-3 or TRBV12-4 to TRBJ2-7; maybe TRBD1 (5 bases). The CDR3 totals 13 residues. CDR3 in amino acids: CASSLARGYEQYF. The CDR3, as DNA: TGTGCCAGCAGCTTAGCTAGGGGCTACGAGCAGTACTTC.

This clonotype occurred a few times. The chain carries TRBV27 and TRBJ2-1; 10 nucleotides agree with TRBD2. CDR1 is MNHEY, CDR2 SMNVEV, per germline (reference sequence). The CDR3 extends over 15 amino acids. V was pared by 7 bases and J by 2 bases, with 5 bases of the junction left unmatched. The CDR3 DNA reads as TGTGCCAGCAATCCCGGGACTAGCGCCTACAATGAGCAGTTCTTC. Its protein product is CASNPGTSAYNEQFF.

This rearrangement joins TRBV7-8 to TRBJ2-7, with 15 bases identical to TRBD2. This CDR3 comprises 19 residues. V was clipped by 5 bases and J by 0 bases; unmatched bases: 11. From germline, CDR1 is SGHVS and CDR2 FQNEAQ. CDR3 sequence (DNA): TGTGCCAGCAGCGTACCTTGGACTAGCGGGGGGGAGAGCTCCTACGAGCAGTACTTC. Translating gives CASSVPWTSGGESSYEQYF.

The V and J genes are TRBV20-1 and TRBJ2-7; D is undetermined. This CDR3 has 14 residues. CDR1 and CDR2 from the germline V gene are DFQATT and SNEGSKA (reference sequence). V was clipped by 0 bases and J by 3 bases, with 12 bases between them. CDR3 DNA sequence: TGCAGTGCTAGAGATCAGGATCTCCTCTACGAGCAGTACTTC. It codes for CSARDQDLLYEQYF.

The CDR3 DNA follows: TGTGCCAGCAGTAACCGCAAGACAGCACGGGGCACAGATACGCAGTATTTT. It translates to CASSNRKTARGTDTQYF. V and J are TRBV27 and TRBJ2-3; perhaps TRBD1 as D (5 bases). From germline, CDR1 is MNHEY and CDR2 SMNVEV (reference sequence). CDR3 length: 17 amino acids. Trimming cost V 5 bases and J 1 base, with 19 bases left between them.

The chain's CDR3 is CASSATAGVLEQYF. For the CDR3, the DNA is TGTGCCAGCAGCGCAACGGCGGGAGTCCTCGAGCAGTACTTC. The chain employs TRBV9 and TRBJ2-7, with 7 positions matching TRBD2. In germline, CDR1 is SGDLS, CDR2 YYNGEE. CDR3 length: 14 residues. V trimming: 3 bases; J trimming: 6 bases; junction bases outside the gene matches: 9.

The chain is built from TRBV9 and TRBJ1-5; D not resolved. Germline V gene sequence: CDR1 SGDLS, CDR2 YYNGEE. The CDR3 is made up of 14 amino acids. Trimming took 0 bases from V and 2 from J, leaving 6 bases between them. The CDR3 DNA follows: TGTGCCAGCAGCGTAGGGAAGGGCAATCAGCCCCAGCATTTT. It is translated as CASSVGKGNQPQHF.

This clonotype was detected only a few times. V gene TRBV19 combines with J gene TRBJ1-4; 7 nucleotides match TRBD1. The length of the CDR3 is 14 residues. V shed 6 bases and J 5 bases; nucleotides not matched to a gene: 6. Germline-derived CDR1 and CDR2 are LNHDA and SQIVND (reference sequence). The CDR3 bases are TGTGCCAGTAGGAGGACAGGCCTCAATGAAAAACTGTTTTTT. Its protein product is CASRRTGLNEKLFF.

This clonotype was detected only a few times. This rearrangement joins TRBV29-1 to TRBJ2-7; the D is unclear. This CDR3 contains 11 residues. Germline CDR1 SQVTM, CDR2 ANQGSEA. Trimming shortened V by 7 bases and J by 4 bases, and 11 bases separated the two germline ends. The CDR3 spells CSASGVYEQYF. For the CDR3, the DNA is TGCAGCGCCTCTGGAGTTTACGAGCAGTACTTC.

The chain has TRBV27 and TRBJ2-2, with a possible D match to TRBD1 (6 bases). The CDR3 is made up of 13 amino acids. Trimming removed 6 bases from V and 6 bases from J, with 11 bases in between. Looked up from germline, CDR1 is MNHEY and CDR2 is SMNVEV (reference sequence). The CDR3 nucleotides read TGTGCCAGCAGCCAGGGGTTCGCCGGGGAGCTGTTTTTT. Amino acid sequence: CASSQGFAGELFF.

V and J are TRBV5-1 and TRBJ2-3; a possible D gene is TRBD2 (5 bases). CDR1 is SGHRS, CDR2 YFSETQ, per germline. The CDR3 has 13 amino acids. V gave up 3 bases and J gave up 4 bases, with 9 bases separating them. Here the CDR3 reads CASSWRNADTQYF. DNA for the CDR3: TGCGCCAGCAGCTGGAGGAACGCAGATACGCAGTATTTT.

On this clonotype itself: The junction differs from germline at one of its ends, possibly a read error. The chain is built from TRBV15 and TRBJ2-1, with D unclear. Germline loops: CDR1 LNHNV, CDR2 YYDKDF (reference sequence). CDR3 length: 11 residues. This chain's CDR3 is CAISPGPEQFF. The DNA for the CDR3 is TGTGCCATCAGCCCCGGGCCCGAGCAGTTCTTC.

Ten or more counts support this clonotype. The J gene is TRBJ2-3, the V gene TRBV3-1; D tentatively fits TRBD1 or TRBD2 (5 bases each). This CDR3 has 12 residues. V lost 4 bases, J lost 6 bases, and 8 bases lay in between. Germline V gene data show CDR1 as LGHDT and CDR2 as YNNKEL (reference sequence). CDR3: CASSRGLDTQYF. The CDR3 DNA follows: TGTGCCAGCAGCCGGGGGTTGGATACGCAGTATTTT.